A selection of T cell receptor beta chains follows, all from one sample in a study of early T cells in non-severe SARS-CoV-2 infection. TCRdb ran MiXCR on the 5' RACE reads and lists one entry per CDR3 protein. The sample holds just under 60,000 distinct CDR3 sequences, around 10% seen once. Sequencing was done on a sample of whole blood. The receptors stem from an adult who was a healthcare worker with PCR-confirmed SARS-CoV-2 infection or an uninfected control (not recorded which). CDR3s include the opening cysteine and the closing phenylalanine or tryptophan.

V gene: TRBV4-2
J gene: TRBJ1-3
CDR3 protein: CASSQSQGVSGNTIYF

V gene: TRBV9
J gene: TRBJ2-3
CDR3 protein: CASSVGTGPGTDTQYF

V gene: TRBV7-2
J gene: TRBJ2-2
CDR3 protein: CASSPPGTPNTGELFF

V gene: TRBV11-2
J gene: TRBJ2-2
CDR3 protein: CASSLGPQGRTAGELFF

V gene: TRBV19
J gene: TRBJ1-2
CDR3 protein: CASSTSGDYGYTF

V gene: TRBV6-1
J gene: TRBJ2-1
CDR3 protein: CASSLTTELYNEQFF

V gene: TRBV20-1
J gene: TRBJ1-4
CDR3 protein: CSARAPKDEKLFF

V gene: TRBV14
J gene: TRBJ2-7
CDR3 protein: CASSQHPRDEQYF

V gene: TRBV9
J gene: TRBJ1-1
CDR3 protein: CASSKASTNTEAFF

V gene: TRBV28
J gene: TRBJ1-2
CDR3 protein: CVSSINRADYGYTF

V gene: TRBV28
J gene: TRBJ2-4
CDR3 protein: CASSLWGGRGKNIQYF